This T cell receptor beta chain comes out of a study of control samples from healthy donors and cancer patients (dated by TCRdb to the early 2020s). CDR1 and CDR2 are read off the germline V gene (reference sequence) as LGHDT and YNNKEL. The CDR3 measures 15 amino acids from cysteine to phenylalanine. Only the CDR3 DNA stays, 45 bases, in frame from base 1. Deletion took 1 base off V and 4 bases off J, with a span of 13 bases between the germline ends. The library was built by means of the immunoSEQ multiplex PCR assay. TCRdb obtained this table from immuneACCESS and retained in-frame rearrangements with V and J assigned. These tables miss some clones; where compared with another copy, unresolved V genes account for less than half of the shortfall, and the remainder is unexplained. This sample holds more than 70,000 clones; roughly 89% were observed only once. The ten largest clones represent around a fifth of the sample.

As concerns this clone: Its antigen is not yet known. The sample holds no much larger clone one base away, and base qualities are not on file.

The chain is encoded by TRBV3-1 (or the pseudogene TRBV3-2) joined to TRBJ1-2; the D gene assignment is ambiguous. The source of this sequence is a man in his 60s with lung cancer. The sequenced sample was PBMCs. Here the CDR3 is given as CASSQVGVGIYGYTF. The bases read TGTGCCAGCAGCCAAGTCGGGGTGGGAATCTATGGCTACACCTTC.